The T cell receptor beta chain under discussion was sequenced for a study of blood T cell repertoires in COVID-19. Study details: T cells, B-cell-depleted T cells, or PBMCs supplied cDNA or gDNA.

V gave up 5 bases and J gave up 3 bases; unmatched junction bases: 4. Germline values: CDR1 MNHEY, CDR2 SVGEGT. CDR3 size: 14 residues. The cohort comprised adults aged about 18 to 100 years residing in 20 to 25 US areas. Repertoires were generated with immunoSEQ multiplex PCR, while TCRdb's copy carries only in-frame clones and drops some. The top ten hold approximately 3% of the sample, which has about 140,000 clones, roughly 86% seen once. The V gene is TRBV6-2 or TRBV6-3, the J gene TRBJ2-4; 7 positions match TRBD1. This clonotype was obtained from a woman aged 50 to 60 with acute COVID-19. Sequenced: PBMCs or T cells enriched from blood (not recorded which). In nucleotides, the CDR3 is TGTGCCAGCAGTGGCACAGGGGTCAAAAACATTCAGTACTTC. It encodes CASSGTGVKNIQYF.